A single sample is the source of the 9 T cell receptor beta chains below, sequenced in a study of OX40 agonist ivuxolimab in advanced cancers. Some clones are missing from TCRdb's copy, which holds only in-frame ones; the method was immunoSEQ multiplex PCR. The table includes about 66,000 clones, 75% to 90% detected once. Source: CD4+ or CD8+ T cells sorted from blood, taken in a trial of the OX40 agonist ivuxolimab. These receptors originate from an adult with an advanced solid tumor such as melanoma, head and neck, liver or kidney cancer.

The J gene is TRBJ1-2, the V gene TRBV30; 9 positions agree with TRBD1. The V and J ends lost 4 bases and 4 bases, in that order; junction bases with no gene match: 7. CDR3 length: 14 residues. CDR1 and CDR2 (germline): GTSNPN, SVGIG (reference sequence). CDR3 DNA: TGTGCCTGGAAAACCGGGACAGGGAGCTATGGCTACACCTTC. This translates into CAWKTGTGSYGYTF.

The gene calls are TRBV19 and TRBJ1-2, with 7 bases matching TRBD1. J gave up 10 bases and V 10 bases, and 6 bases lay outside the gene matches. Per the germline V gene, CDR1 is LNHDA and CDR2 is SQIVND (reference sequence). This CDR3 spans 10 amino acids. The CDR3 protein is CATLDRAYTF. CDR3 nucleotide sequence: TGTGCCACCCTCGACAGGGCCTACACCTTC.

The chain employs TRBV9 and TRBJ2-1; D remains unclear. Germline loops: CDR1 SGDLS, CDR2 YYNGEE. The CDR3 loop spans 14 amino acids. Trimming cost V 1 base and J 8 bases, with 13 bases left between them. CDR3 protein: CASSVWGSGDEQFF. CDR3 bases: TGTGCCAGCAGCGTATGGGGATCGGGCGATGAGCAGTTCTTC. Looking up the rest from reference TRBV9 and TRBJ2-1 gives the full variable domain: DSGVTQTPKHLITATGQRVTLRCSPRSGDLSVYWYQQSLDQGLQFLIQYYNGEERAKGNILERFSAQQFPDLHSELNLSSLELGDSALYFCASSVWGSGDEQFFGPGTRLTVL.

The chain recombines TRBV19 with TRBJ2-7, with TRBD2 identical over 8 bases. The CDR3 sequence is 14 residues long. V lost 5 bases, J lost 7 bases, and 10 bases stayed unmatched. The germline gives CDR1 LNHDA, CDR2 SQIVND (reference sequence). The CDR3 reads CASSHRTPGGEQYF. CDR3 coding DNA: TGTGCCAGTAGTCATCGGACCCCGGGGGGGGAGCAGTACTTC.

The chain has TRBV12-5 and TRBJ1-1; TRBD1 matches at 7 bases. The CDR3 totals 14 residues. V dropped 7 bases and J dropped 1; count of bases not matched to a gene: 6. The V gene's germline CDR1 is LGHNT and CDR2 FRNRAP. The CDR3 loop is CASAATGRNTEAFF. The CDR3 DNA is TGTGCTAGTGCAGCGACAGGGAGGAACACTGAAGCTTTCTTT.

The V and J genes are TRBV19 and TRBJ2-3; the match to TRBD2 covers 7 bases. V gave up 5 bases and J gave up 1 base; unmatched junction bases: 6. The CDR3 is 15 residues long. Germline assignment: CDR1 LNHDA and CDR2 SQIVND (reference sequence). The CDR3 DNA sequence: TGTGCCAGTAGTGGGGGGGTGATCGGCACAGATACGCAGTATTTT. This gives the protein CASSGGVIGTDTQYF.

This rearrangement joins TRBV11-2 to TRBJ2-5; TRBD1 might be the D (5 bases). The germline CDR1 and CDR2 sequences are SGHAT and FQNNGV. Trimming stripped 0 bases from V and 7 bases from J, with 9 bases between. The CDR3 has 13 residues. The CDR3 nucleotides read TGTGCCAGCAGCTTAGAAGGGGTGGGGACCCAGTACTTC. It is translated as CASSLEGVGTQYF.

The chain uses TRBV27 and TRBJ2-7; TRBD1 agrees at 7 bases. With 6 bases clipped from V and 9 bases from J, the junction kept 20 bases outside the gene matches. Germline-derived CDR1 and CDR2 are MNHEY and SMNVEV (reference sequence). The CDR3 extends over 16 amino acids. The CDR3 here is CASSPWPHRGVFRQYF. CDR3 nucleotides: TGTGCCAGCAGCCCATGGCCCCACAGGGGAGTGTTCAGGCAGTACTTC.

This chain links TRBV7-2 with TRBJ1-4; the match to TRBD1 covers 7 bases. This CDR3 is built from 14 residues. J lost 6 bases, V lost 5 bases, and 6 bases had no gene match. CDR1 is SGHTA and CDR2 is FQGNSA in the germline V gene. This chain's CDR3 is CASSRDRVDEKLFF. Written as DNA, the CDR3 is TGTGCCAGCAGCCGCGACAGGGTTGATGAAAAACTGTTTTTT.